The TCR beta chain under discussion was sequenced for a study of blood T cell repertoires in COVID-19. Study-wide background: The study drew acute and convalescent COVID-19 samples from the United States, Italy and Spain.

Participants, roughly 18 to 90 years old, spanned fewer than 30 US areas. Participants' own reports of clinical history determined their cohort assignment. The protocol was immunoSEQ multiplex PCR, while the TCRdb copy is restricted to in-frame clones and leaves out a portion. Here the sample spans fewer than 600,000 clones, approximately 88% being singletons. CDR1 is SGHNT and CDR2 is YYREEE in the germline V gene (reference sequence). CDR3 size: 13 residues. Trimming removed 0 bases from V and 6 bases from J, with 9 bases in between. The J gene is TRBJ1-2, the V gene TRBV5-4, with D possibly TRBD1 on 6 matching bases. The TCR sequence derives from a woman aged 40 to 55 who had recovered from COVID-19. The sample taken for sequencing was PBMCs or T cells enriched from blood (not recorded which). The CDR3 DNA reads TGTGCCAGCAGCTTGGACAGGGCCCATGGCTACACCTTC. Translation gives CASSLDRAHGYTF.